A single sample gave rise to the 3 T cell receptor beta chains below, sequenced in a study of blood T cell repertoires in COVID-19. Only in-frame clones appear in the TCRdb table, and some are missing; sequencing was by immunoSEQ multiplex PCR. The table includes around 72,000 clones, approximately 90% detected once. Sequenced: peripheral blood. The receptors shown here come from a man between 65 and 85 years old with active or convalescent COVID-19.

The chain recombines TRBV6-5 with TRBJ1-1, with 8 bases that match TRBD1. Germline lookup yields CDR1 MNHEY and CDR2 SVGAGI. The V gene end was trimmed by 7 bases and the J gene end by 6 bases; junction bases not matched to a gene: 13. The CDR3 runs to 15 residues. CDR3 coding DNA: TGTGCCAGCAAAAAATGGGCACAGGGGGTCGCTGAAGCTTTCTTT. It translates to CASKKWAQGVAEAFF.

The genes are TRBV6-2 or TRBV6-3 and TRBJ2-1; the match to TRBD2 covers 12 bases. The ends lost 6 bases at V and 6 bases at J; junction bases unmatched: 9. Germline-derived CDR1 and CDR2 are MNHEY and SVGEGT. The CDR3 loop spans 16 amino acids. The CDR3 DNA follows: TGTGCCAGCAGCGGCAGACTAGCGGGAGAGCGCAATGAGCAGTTCTTC. Its translation: CASSGRLAGERNEQFF.

This clone has only one observation. V is TRBV7-9 and J is TRBJ1-2, with 7 bases that match TRBD1. Per the germline V gene, CDR1 is SEHNR and CDR2 is FQNEAQ (reference sequence). There are 16 residues in the CDR3. Trimming removed 5 bases from V and 4 bases from J; junction bases left unmatched: 13. CDR3 DNA sequence: TGTGCCAGCAGCATAGGGACAGCGGAGCCTCTCTATGGCTACACCTTC. This sequence encodes CASSIGTAEPLYGYTF.